These T cell receptor beta chains were read from a single sample in a study of shared clonotypes between healthy human individuals. Produced via immunoSEQ multiplex PCR; TCRdb's table is partial and in-frame only. The sample carries some 500,000 clones, 95% to 97% recorded once. Sample: naive CD4+ T cells sorted from blood. The receptors here all came from a woman younger than 45 in good health. Both conserved end residues are part of each CDR3. A D gene is named only where the DNA matches it firmly. A clone size is listed for some rows: how often the clone was seen (once, few, many), or a class if it is expanded.

-,-,TRBV7-2,TRBJ1-5,TGTGCCAGCCGAGGATGGGGGAGCAATCAGCCCCAGCATTTT,CASRGWGSNQPQHF
-,-,TRBV15,TRBJ2-7,TGTGCCACCAAAAACGGCGGAGGGGCCGCCCCCTACGAGCAGTACTTC,CATKNGGGAAPYEQYF
-,-,TRBV30,TRBJ2-2,TGTGCCCTGGGCGTACCGAACACCGGGGAGCTGTTTTTT,CALGVPNTGELFF
-,-,TRBV28,TRBJ2-1,TGTGCCAGCAGGGGCCCCACAGGGCGTGATGAGCAGTTCTTC,CASRGPTGRDEQFF
TRBD1,-,TRBV2,TRBJ1-5,TGTGCCAGCAGGGTAGGACAGGGAAATCAGCCCCAGCATTTT,CASRVGQGNQPQHF
TRBD1,-,TRBV28,TRBJ2-7,TGTGCCAGCAGGAATACCCCGGACAGGGGCCACGAGCAGTACTTC,CASRNTPDRGHEQYF
-,-,TRBV9,TRBJ2-7,TGTGCCAGCAGCGTAGACGGGGCTCTTATTAGGCCTTACGAGCAGTACTTC,CASSVDGALIRPYEQYF
TRBD1,few,TRBV5-1,TRBJ1-5,TGCGCCAGCAGCTTGCTCGGACAGGTAAATCAGCCCCAGCATTTT,CASSLLGQVNQPQHF
-,-,TRBV9,TRBJ2-7,TGTGCCAGCAGCCCGCACGTGACATACTCCTACGAGCAGTACTTC,CASSPHVTYSYEQYF
TRBD2,-,TRBV11-2,TRBJ2-3,TGTGCCAGCAGCTCAACCGGGACTAGCGGGATAGATACGCAGTATTTT,CASSSTGTSGIDTQYF
-,-,TRBV5-1,TRBJ2-7,TGCGCCAGCAGCTTGACGGCAGGTAGCGTATACGAGCAGTACTTC,CASSLTAGSVYEQYF
-,once,TRBV5-1,TRBJ2-7,TGCGCCAGCAGCTTGGTTTCACACTACGAGCAGTACTTC,CASSLVSHYEQYF
-,-,TRBV6-5,TRBJ1-1,TGTGCCAGCACCCAAGGTGGGAACACTGAAGCTTTCTTT,CASTQGGNTEAFF
TRBD2,-,TRBV6-1,TRBJ2-1,TGTGCCAGCAGTGCACGACTAGCGGGAGGGAGCAATGAGCAGTTCTTC,CASSARLAGGSNEQFF
-,-,TRBV7-9,TRBJ2-7,TGTGCCAGCAGCGGGGGGAGCCACGAGCAGTACTTC,CASSGGSHEQYF
TRBD1,-,TRBV10-3,TRBJ1-1,TGTGCCATCAGTGATAACAGGGGATATGCGAACACTGAAGCTTTCTTT,CAISDNRGYANTEAFF
TRBD2,-,TRBV19,TRBJ2-7,TGTGCCAGTAGTAGGACTAGCGGGAGCATCGTCGGTCACGAGCAGTACTTC,CASSRTSGSIVGHEQYF
-,-,TRBV5-1,TRBJ2-5,TGCGCCAGCAGCTTGCTTTTAAGGGAACAAGAGACCCAGTACTTC,CASSLLLREQETQYF
TRBD2,-,TRBV2,TRBJ2-1,TGTGCCAGCAATCTGCCCGGGACTAGCTCCTACAATGAGCAGTTCTTC,CASNLPGTSSYNEQFF
-,-,TRBV7-2,TRBJ2-2,TGTGCCAGCAGCTTAGTCGGAGGGACCGGGGAGCTGTTTTTT,CASSLVGGTGELFF
-,-,TRBV5-1,TRBJ2-1,TGCGCCAGCAGCTTGGCGACAGGATCCTACAATGAGCAGTTCTTC,CASSLATGSYNEQFF
-,-,TRBV4-1,TRBJ1-1,TGCGCCAGCAGCCGAAATCTTCTGAACACTGAAGCTTTCTTT,CASSRNLLNTEAFF
TRBD2,once,TRBV7-6,TRBJ2-5,TGTGCCAGCAGCACACTAGCGGAAGAGACCCAGTACTTC,CASSTLAEETQYF
TRBD1,-,TRBV28,TRBJ1-4,TGTGCCAGCAGTCTCGGGACAGCCGGAAATGAAAAACTGTTTTTT,CASSLGTAGNEKLFF
TRBD2,-,TRBV5-4,TRBJ2-7,TGTGCCAGCAGCTTGACCGGGACTAGCGGCTACGAGCAGTACTTC,CASSLTGTSGYEQYF
-,once,TRBV25-1,TRBJ2-2,TGTGCCAGCAGTCCACAGGGTTGGGCCGGGGAGCTGTTTTTT,CASSPQGWAGELFF
-,-,TRBV30,TRBJ2-7,TGTGCCTGGAGTGGAGGGTACGAGCAGTACTTC,CAWSGGYEQYF
-,-,TRBV6-5,TRBJ2-7,TGTGCCAGCAGACCCACTACAGGGTTTGGCTACGAGCAGTACTTC,CASRPTTGFGYEQYF
TRBD2,-,TRBV28,TRBJ2-7,TGTGCCAGCCTACCCCTAGCGGGAGAGGCCTACGAGCAGTACTTC,CASLPLAGEAYEQYF
-,-,TRBV28,TRBJ1-5,TGTGCCAGCAGTATTCGTCCCCCGGGGAAGGTTAATCAGCCCCAGCATTTT,CASSIRPPGKVNQPQHF
TRBD2,-,TRBV18,TRBJ2-3,TGTGCCAGCTCACCCGGACTAGGGGCCACAGATACGCAGTATTTT,CASSPGLGATDTQYF
-,once,TRBV25-1,TRBJ2-3,TGTGCCAGCAGTGAATGGGGACTTCCGCAGTATTTT,CASSEWGLPQYF
-,-,TRBV19,TRBJ2-6,TGTGCCAGTACCATAGGGGGGACAACAAGCTCTGGGGCCAACGTCCTGACTTTC,CASTIGGTTSSGANVLTF
TRBD2,-,TRBV28,TRBJ2-1,TGTGCCACCACGAAGCGGGAGTCATTCTCCTACAATGAGCAGTTCTTC,CATTKRESFSYNEQFF
-,-,TRBV19,TRBJ2-1,TGTGCCAGTAGTATTTCCCCTACGGGAGTGGGCTACAATGAGCAGTTCTTC,CASSISPTGVGYNEQFF
-,-,TRBV27,TRBJ1-1,TGTGCCAGCAGTTTAGAGTCGTTTACTGAAGCTTTCTTT,CASSLESFTEAFF
-,-,TRBV5-1,TRBJ2-1,TGCGCCAGCAGCGGATCAGGGACCAGGTTCTTC,CASSGSGTRFF
-,-,TRBV5-6,TRBJ1-2,TGTGCCAGCAGCTTGCAGGAGAGGAGCTATGGCTACACCTTC,CASSLQERSYGYTF
TRBD1,-,TRBV5-1,TRBJ2-7,TGCGCCAGCAGCTTGGGAGGGACAGGGGTTGACGAGCAGTACTTC,CASSLGGTGVDEQYF
TRBD2,-,TRBV29-1,TRBJ2-1,TGCAGTGAAGAAAGCGGGGGGGACAATGAGCAGTTCTTC,CSEESGGDNEQFF